This T cell receptor beta chain was documented in a study of identical twins. Study-wide findings and caveats: With beta out-of-frame sequences, excess sharing by twins was weaker.

The CDR3 runs to 14 residues. Deletions cut 6 bases from V and 6 bases from J, with 16 bases between. From germline, CDR1 is MDHEN and CDR2 SYDVKM. Healthy Caucasians made up all donors. About this clonotype: Its target is not known.

Template switching, a step in the protocol, added a universal primer site, and cDNA carried unique molecular identifiers. TCRdb analysed the 5' RACE reads with MiXCR anew, one entry per CDR3 protein. This table holds 1.5 million to 2 million distinct CDR3 sequences, around a third found once. Sequenced input: cord blood. This chain connects TRBV28 to TRBJ2-3; D may be TRBD2 (7 bases). The source of this sequence is a newborn girl in good health. The CDR3 bases are TGTGCCAGCAGGCCCCGGGGGGCCTACGATACGCAGTATTTT. It yields the protein CASRPRGAYDTQYF.